The 16 T cell receptor beta chains presented below share a single source sample, sequenced in a study of blood T cell repertoires in COVID-19 (TCRdb year 2020). Library preparation was by the immunoSEQ multiplex PCR assay. TCRdb carries this immuneACCESS record with in-frame sequences only. Its versions omit some clonotypes, under half of them owing to an unresolved V gene in the studies checked, with the rest unexplained. The sample has about 480,000 clones on record, approximately 90% of them singletons. 1.5% to 2% of the sample goes to the ten largest clones. Sequencing was performed on PBMCs or T cells enriched from blood (not recorded which). Source of these receptors: a middle-aged woman who had recovered from COVID-19.

This sequence joins TRBV9 and TRBJ2-1; the match to TRBD2 covers 8 bases. Germline V gene lookup returns CDR1 SGDLS and CDR2 YYNGEE. This CDR3 contains 16 residues. The V gene end was trimmed by 6 bases and the J gene end by 3 bases; junction bases not matched to a gene: 11. CDR3 sequence: CASTLEGTSGYNEQFF. The CDR3 bases are TGTGCCAGCACCCTAGAAGGTACTAGCGGCTACAATGAGCAGTTCTTC.

Only one count was recorded for this clone. V gene TRBV27 combines with J gene TRBJ1-5; unclear D gene. The CDR3 sequence is 13 residues long. CDR1 and CDR2 (germline): MNHEY, SMNVEV (reference sequence). V lost 1 base and J lost 5, with 6 bases in between. CDR3 loop: CASSLFRYQPQHF. The CDR3 DNA sequence: TGTGCCAGCAGTTTATTCAGATATCAGCCCCAGCATTTT.

This chain connects TRBV5-1 to TRBJ1-2; D not certain. The germline V gene encodes CDR1 SGHRS and CDR2 YFSETQ. V lost 2 bases to trimming and J lost 3 bases, with 8 bases between them. The CDR3 consists of 13 residues. This chain's CDR3 is CASSLRVDYGYTF. The CDR3 nucleotides are TGCGCCAGCAGCTTAAGAGTAGACTATGGCTACACCTTC. Filled out from reference TRBV5-1 and TRBJ1-2, the complete variable domain reads KAGVTQTPRYLIKTRGQQVTLSCSPISGHRSVSWYQQTPGQGLQFLFEYFSETQRNKGNFPGRFSGRQFSNSRSEMNVSTLELGDSALYLCASSLRVDYGYTFGSGTRLTVV.

The chain combines TRBV11-3 with TRBJ1-2; 7 bases fit TRBD1. Germline assignment: CDR1 SGHNT and CDR2 YENEEA. The CDR3 runs 15 residues. J gave up 8 bases and V 5 bases, and 14 bases lay outside the gene matches. The CDR3 coding sequence is TGTGCCAGCAGCCATAGGGGGCCAACTATAGAGGGCTACACCTTC. Residues: CASSHRGPTIEGYTF.

The chain is built from TRBV9 and TRBJ2-1; 9 nucleotides agree with TRBD2. Germline loops: CDR1 SGDLS, CDR2 YYNGEE. The junction had 5 bases not matched to a gene; V was cut back by 0 bases and J by 7 bases. The CDR3 has 15 amino acids. CDR3: CASSVVLAGINEQFF. The CDR3, as DNA: TGTGCCAGCAGCGTAGTGCTAGCGGGAATTAATGAGCAGTTCTTC.

V is TRBV4-3 and J is TRBJ2-7, with D possibly being TRBD1 (6 bases). Trimming took off 4 bases at V and 3 bases at J, with 16 bases between the two ends. Germline CDR1 is LGHNA and CDR2 is YSLEER. The CDR3 is 15 amino acids. The CDR3 protein is CASSLTGTTNYEQYF. Written as DNA, the CDR3 is TGCGCCAGCAGCCTAACCGGGACAACCAACTACGAGCAGTACTTC.

Turning to this clone: The sample holds other DNA sequences that translate to the same CDR3. CDR3 coding DNA: TGTGCCAGCAGCTTAGGGGGAGAAGGCACTGAAGCTTTCTTT. Its translation: CASSLGGEGTEAFF. The rearrangement uses TRBV7-9 and TRBJ1-1; D is ambiguous. Germline V gene lookup returns CDR1 SEHNR and CDR2 FQNEAQ (reference sequence). The CDR3 extends over 14 amino acids. V shed 1 base and J shed 4 bases, with 10 bases lying between them. The entire variable domain, with the rest obtained from reference TRBV7-9 and TRBJ1-1, is as follows: DTGVSQNPRHKITKRGQNVTFRCDPISEHNRLYWYRQTLGQGPEFLTYFQNEAQLEKSRLLSDRFSAERPKGSFSTLEIQRTEQGDSAMYLCASSLGGEGTEAFFGQGTRLTVV.

CDR3 DNA: TGTGCCAGCAGCCCGACCCAACAGCTACTCTCTGGAAACACCATATATTTT. This translates into CASSPTQQLLSGNTIYF. The rearrangement joins TRBV7-9 to TRBJ1-3; the D is unclear. The CDR3 is 17 amino acids. The V end lost 5 bases, the J end lost 0 bases, and 17 bases lay between the germline ends. Germline assignment: CDR1 SEHNR and CDR2 FQNEAQ (reference sequence).

The chain combines TRBV29-1 with TRBJ1-2, with a weak D call TRBD1 (5 bases). The germline V and J ends were trimmed by 4 bases and 6 bases, with 9 bases remaining between them. CDR1 and CDR2 from the germline V gene are SQVTM and ANQGSEA. This CDR3 has 11 residues. The CDR3 is CSVVKGNGYTF. The DNA of the CDR3 is TGCAGCGTTGTAAAGGGGAATGGCTACACCTTC.

V gene TRBV4-3 combines with J gene TRBJ1-2; 7 nucleotides align to TRBD1. CDR1 is LGHNA and CDR2 is YSLEER in the germline V gene. The CDR3 has 15 residues. Losses at the gene ends were 0 bases for V and 3 bases for J; bases not matched to a gene: 4. The CDR3 sequence: CASSQEEGADYGYTF. CDR3 DNA: TGCGCCAGCAGCCAAGAAGAGGGGGCGGACTATGGCTACACCTTC.

This sequence joins TRBV5-4 and TRBJ2-7; D uncertain. V lost 1 base and J 2 bases, leaving 10 bases between the germline ends. Germline V gene sequence: CDR1 SGHNT, CDR2 YYREEE (reference sequence). The CDR3 sequence is 14 residues long. The chain's CDR3 is CASSLNSSPYEQYF. For the CDR3, the DNA is TGTGCCAGCAGCTTGAATAGCAGCCCCTACGAGCAGTACTTC.

The chain joins TRBV15 to TRBJ2-7, with a weak D call TRBD1 (5 bases). The CDR3 loop spans 14 amino acids. V shed 1 base and J shed 0 bases, with 7 bases lying between them. Germline CDR1 reads LNHNV; CDR2 reads YYDKDF (reference sequence). The CDR3 is CATSRVDSSYEQYF. CDR3 coding DNA: TGTGCCACCAGCAGAGTAGACAGCTCCTACGAGCAGTACTTC.

The CDR3 reads CASSTPPVREQYF. The CDR3 DNA sequence: TGTGCCAGCAGCACACCGCCCGTCCGCGAGCAGTACTTC. The chain combines TRBV6-2 or TRBV6-3 with TRBJ2-7, with unresolved D. CDR3 length equals 13 residues. Between the trimmed V and J ends, which lost 6 bases and 6 bases, there was a span of 15 bases. Germline loops: CDR1 MNHEY, CDR2 SVGEGT.

The chain is built from TRBV5-1 and TRBJ1-3; a possible D gene is TRBD1 (5 bases). Per the germline V gene, CDR1 is SGHRS and CDR2 is YFSETQ. V was cut by 0 bases and J by 5 bases, with 12 bases left in between. The CDR3 totals 15 residues. The CDR3 loop is CASSLEPRARNTIYF. Written as DNA, the CDR3 is TGCGCCAGCAGCTTGGAGCCCAGGGCCCGAAACACCATATATTTT.

The chain recombines TRBV6-5 with TRBJ2-7; D remains ambiguous. The CDR3 loop spans 13 amino acids. Germline V lookup: CDR1 MNHEY, CDR2 SVGAGI. Trimming cost V 6 bases and J 6 bases, with 15 bases left between them. The CDR3 nucleotides read TGTGCCAGCAGCGCTATGCTCCGTGGCGAGCAGTACTTC. Amino acid sequence: CASSAMLRGEQYF.

J is TRBJ2-5 and V is TRBV18; weak D call: TRBD2 (5 bases). This CDR3 contains 14 residues. Germline CDR1 and CDR2: KGHSH and LQKENI. Trimming pared 3 bases from V and 5 bases from J, leaving 13 bases between. Here the CDR3 reads CASSPNLRGETQYF. Written as DNA, the CDR3 is TGTGCCAGCTCACCGAATCTAAGAGGGGAGACCCAGTACTTC.